The present T cell receptor (beta chain) was sequenced within a study of cytomegalovirus exposure and HLA in healthy donors. Findings and caveats of the study: Presence/absence analyses supposed approximately even sequencing depth among donors.

There are a few counts of this clone. Its antigen is still unknown. A multiplex PCR was run with 60 Vbeta primers and 13 Jbeta primers. This table comes from immunoSEQ multiplex PCR, and its TCRdb copy is limited to in-frame clones, with some not included. The sample consists of approximately 120,000 clones, approximately 78% of them appearing once. The CDR3 spans 17 residues. The germline V and J ends were trimmed by 1 base and 4 bases, with 17 bases remaining between them. In germline, CDR1 is SGDLS, CDR2 YYNGEE. The sequence was obtained from a man aged 40-50 years in good health and CMV-seronegative. The rearrangement links TRBV9 to TRBJ1-4; maybe TRBD1 (5 bases). The sequenced sample consisted of PBMCs. CDR3 DNA sequence: TGTGCCAGCAGCGTATGGGGCGCCACCGGGGGTAATGAAAAACTGTTTTTT. Its translation is CASSVWGATGGNEKLFF.